This record concerns one T cell receptor (beta chain) sequence. This entry is derived from a study of blood T cell repertoires in COVID-19. Repertoires were generated with immunoSEQ multiplex PCR, while TCRdb's copy carries only in-frame clones and drops some. Among over 350,000 clones listed, more than 75% were seen once. The TCR sequence derives from a young woman who had recovered from COVID-19. Sequencing was carried out using PBMCs or T cells enriched from blood (not recorded which).

The CDR3 region has the DNA TGTGCCAGCAGCGCCCTGGGACAGGGGGCGGACGAGCAGTACTTC. Its protein product is CASSALGQGADEQYF. This chain connects TRBV9 to TRBJ2-7; 12 positions match TRBD1. Germline V gives CDR1 SGDLS, CDR2 YYNGEE. The CDR3 is 15 amino acids. V lost 3 bases, J lost 5 bases, and 6 bases stayed unmatched. Using reference TRBV9 and TRBJ2-7 for the parts outside the CDR3, the full variable domain is DSGVTQTPKHLITATGQRVTLRCSPRSGDLSVYWYQQSLDQGLQFLIQYYNGEERAKGNILERFSAQQFPDLHSELNLSSLELGDSALYFCASSALGQGADEQYFGPGTRLTVT.